Listed here are 32 T cell receptor beta chains from one sample, sequenced in a study of shared clonotypes between healthy human individuals. The table came from immunoSEQ multiplex PCR; TCRdb's copy has only in-frame clones and leaves some out. The data show about 1.4 million clones, roughly 97% seen once. Sequenced: naive CD4+ T cells sorted from blood. Subset given: CD45RA+ positively selected. The receptors stem from a man aged 30 to 39 in good health.

This chain connects TRBV7-3 to TRBJ2-3; no clear D gene. The CDR3 covers 12 residues. Germline V CDR1 and CDR2: SGHTA, FQGTGA. Trimming stripped 5 bases from V and 4 bases from J, with 7 bases between. Written as DNA, the CDR3 is TGTGCCAGCAGCCTACGGCCAGATACGCAGTATTTT. It translates to CASSLRPDTQYF. Full variable domain (remainder filled in from reference TRBV7-3 and TRBJ2-3): GAGVSQTPSNKVTEKGKYVELRCDPISGHTALYWYRQSLGQGPEFLIYFQGTGAADDSGLPNDRFFAVRPEGSVSTLKIQRTERGDSAVYLCASSLRPDTQYFGPGTRLTVL.

The V call is TRBV7-2, the J call TRBJ2-1; 13 nucleotides agree with TRBD2. CDR3 length: 16 amino acids. From germline, CDR1 is SGHTA and CDR2 FQGNSA. V was clipped by 5 bases and J by 4 bases; unmatched bases: 5. CDR3 amino acids: CASSRGLAGNYNEQFF. CDR3 coding DNA: TGTGCCAGCAGCAGGGGACTAGCGGGAAATTACAATGAGCAGTTCTTC.

J is TRBJ2-3 and V is TRBV27; D is ambiguous. Per the germline V gene, CDR1 is MNHEY and CDR2 is SMNVEV (reference sequence). V gave up 8 bases and J gave up 3 bases, with 9 bases separating them. This CDR3 spans 12 amino acids. The CDR3 here is CASGRRTDTQYF. For the CDR3, the DNA is TGTGCCAGCGGTAGGAGAACAGATACGCAGTATTTT.

This chain links TRBV18 with TRBJ2-1; TRBD2 matches at 9 bases. Looked up from germline, CDR1 is KGHSH and CDR2 is LQKENI. V shed 0 bases and J 8 bases; nucleotides not matched to a gene: 5. CDR3 length equals 15 residues. CDR3 nucleotides: TGTGCCAGCTCACCACCTAGCGGGAGTAGGGATGAGCAGTTCTTC. Translating gives CASSPPSGSRDEQFF.

This sequence joins TRBV20-1 and TRBJ1-4; D is uncertain. Germline CDR1 reads DFQATT; CDR2 reads SNEGSKA (reference sequence). This CDR3 has 10 amino acids. Trimming left V 4 bases short and J 7 bases short, with 4 bases between. Written as DNA, the CDR3 is TGCAGTGCTAAGGGTGAAAAACTGTTTTTT. Its protein product is CSAKGEKLFF.

CDR3 amino acids: CASSLKGTSYEQYF. In DNA, the CDR3 is TGTGCCAGCAGCTTAAAGGGTACGTCCTACGAGCAGTACTTC. This chain connects TRBV7-2 to TRBJ2-7; D is undetermined. CDR1 and CDR2 (germline): SGHTA, FQGNSA. With 2 bases removed from V and 1 base from J, the gap between germline ends came to 9 bases. The CDR3 length is 14 residues.

The rearrangement links TRBV18 to TRBJ1-3; D call uncertain. The CDR3 runs to 15 residues. Trimming took 6 bases from V and 0 from J, leaving 12 bases between them. Looked up from germline, CDR1 is KGHSH and CDR2 is LQKENI. The CDR3 region is CASSLGGDSGNTIYF. The CDR3 region has the DNA TGTGCCAGCTCTCTAGGCGGGGACTCTGGAAACACCATATATTTT.

The chain couples TRBV28 to TRBJ2-1, with D perhaps matching TRBD2 (6 bases). The CDR3 consists of 16 residues. From germline, CDR1 is MDHEN and CDR2 SYDVKM. V was shortened by 2 bases and J by 6 bases, with 17 bases between the two germline ends. This CDR3 reads CASSLPRGKGGNEQFF. Written as DNA, the CDR3 is TGTGCCAGCAGTTTACCGAGGGGCAAGGGAGGCAATGAGCAGTTCTTC.

This clone was observed once. The chain employs TRBV7-6 and TRBJ2-1; 10 nucleotides line up with TRBD2. This CDR3 has 18 amino acids. Germline CDR1 reads SGHVS; CDR2 reads FNYEAQ. V trimming: 4 bases; J trimming: 2 bases; junction bases outside the gene matches: 11. The CDR3 loop is CASSYEASGSRAYNEQFF. Written as DNA, the CDR3 is TGTGCCAGCAGCTACGAAGCTAGCGGGAGTAGGGCCTACAATGAGCAGTTCTTC.

The J gene is TRBJ1-3, the V gene TRBV5-1, with D possibly being TRBD1 (5 bases). V was pared by 4 bases and J by 3 bases, with 17 bases between. Germline CDR1 and CDR2: SGHRS and YFSETQ. The length of the CDR3 is 16 residues. The CDR3 protein is CASSIGGARSGNTIYF. The CDR3 coding sequence is TGCGCCAGCAGCATTGGCGGGGCGAGAAGTGGAAACACCATATATTTT.

This sequence joins TRBV5-1 and TRBJ2-1; TRBD2 agrees at 9 bases. CDR3 length equals 15 residues. Germline V gene sequence: CDR1 SGHRS, CDR2 YFSETQ. The junction had 4 bases not matched to a gene; V was cut back by 0 bases and J by 6 bases. The DNA for the CDR3 is TGCGCCAGCAGCTTGGAGGGGACTAGCTTCAATGAGCAGTTCTTC. Protein sequence: CASSLEGTSFNEQFF.

This chain uses TRBV6-5 with TRBJ2-5; D is undetermined. V shed 5 bases and J shed 2 bases, with 12 bases lying between them. The length of the CDR3 is 14 residues. CDR1 and CDR2 from the germline V gene are MNHEY and SVGAGI. The CDR3 DNA reads TGTGCCAGCAGTAAGCGACTGGGTCAAGAGACCCAGTACTTC. Translation gives CASSKRLGQETQYF.

The CDR3 loop is CASSPGLRESTDTQYF. Here the CDR3 DNA reads TGTGCCAGCAGCCCGGGACTACGCGAAAGCACAGATACGCAGTATTTT. The chain joins TRBV7-9 to TRBJ2-3, with 7 nucleotides matching TRBD2. With V trimmed by 5 bases and J by 0 bases, 8 bases remained unmatched. CDR1 is SEHNR and CDR2 is FQNEAQ in the germline V gene (reference sequence). The CDR3 runs to 16 residues. Full variable domain (outside the CDR3, taken from reference TRBV7-9 and TRBJ2-3): DTGVSQNPRHKITKRGQNVTFRCDPISEHNRLYWYRQTLGQGPEFLTYFQNEAQLEKSRLLSDRFSAERPKGSFSTLEIQRTEQGDSAMYLCASSPGLRESTDTQYFGPGTRLTVL.

The gene calls are TRBV2 and TRBJ2-7, with TRBD2 matching over 8 bases. The CDR3 runs 13 residues. Trimming at V came to 7 bases and at J to 6 bases, leaving 8 bases not matched to a gene. Germline V gene data show CDR1 as SNHLY and CDR2 as FYNNEI. This CDR3 reads CASTKGLAREQYF. CDR3 DNA: TGTGCCAGCACTAAAGGACTAGCACGCGAGCAGTACTTC. Based on the CDR3 plus reference TRBV2 and TRBJ2-7, the full variable domain is EPEVTQTPSHQVTQMGQEVILRCVPISNHLYFYWYRQILGQKVEFLVSFYNNEISEKSEIFDDQFSVERPDGSNFTLKIRSTKLEDSAMYFCASTKGLAREQYFGPGTRLTVT.

This chain connects TRBV7-6 to TRBJ2-5; no definite D call. Trimming cost V 5 bases and J 5 bases, with 21 bases left between them. This CDR3 comprises 16 residues. Germline values: CDR1 SGHVS, CDR2 FNYEAQ. The CDR3 sequence: CASSPMALGPLETQYF. The CDR3 DNA follows: TGTGCCAGCAGCCCCATGGCGTTAGGGCCACTGGAGACCCAGTACTTC.

In this sample, this clone turned up once. At the DNA level, this CDR3 is encoded by other sequences in the same sample as well. The chain couples TRBV19 to TRBJ1-5; D remains ambiguous. CDR3 length: 13 amino acids. V lost 4 bases and J 3 bases, leaving 7 bases between the germline ends. Looked up from germline, CDR1 is LNHDA and CDR2 is SQIVND (reference sequence). For the CDR3, the DNA is TGTGCCAGTAGTAGGGGTCCCAATCAGCCCCAGCATTTT. Translated, it gives CASSRGPNQPQHF.

This clone was seen just once. V usage is TRBV2 and J usage is TRBJ1-1; D remains ambiguous. V lost 5 bases, J lost 7 bases, and 8 bases lay in between. The CDR3 has 11 amino acids. CDR1 SNHLY and CDR2 FYNNEI come from the germline V gene. This CDR3 is CASSLRDEAFF. Here the CDR3 DNA reads TGTGCCAGCAGTCTAAGGGATGAAGCTTTCTTT.

The chain links TRBV2 to TRBJ2-7; D possibly corresponds to TRBD2 (6 bases). V was cut by 7 bases and J by 6 bases, with 10 bases left in between. The CDR3 is 11 residues long. Germline CDR1 SNHLY, CDR2 FYNNEI. Written as DNA, the CDR3 is TGTGCCAGCAAAACTAGCAGCGAGCAGTACTTC. This gives the protein CASKTSSEQYF.

V gene TRBV6-5 combines with J gene TRBJ1-6, with D hard to call. V lost 7 bases and J 7 bases, leaving 14 bases between the germline ends. The CDR3 is made up of 14 amino acids. CDR1 MNHEY and CDR2 SVGAGI come from the germline V gene. The CDR3 DNA sequence: TGTGCCAGCACCCCCCTGATGCGGAATTCACCCCTCCACTTT. Translating it yields CASTPLMRNSPLHF.

This clone has just one count. The chain combines TRBV7-9 with TRBJ1-1; D not resolved. V lost 4 bases and J lost 6, with 12 bases in between. Looked up from germline, CDR1 is SEHNR and CDR2 is FQNEAQ (reference sequence). The CDR3 runs to 13 residues. The CDR3 loop reads CASSSARGSEAFF. CDR3 coding DNA: TGTGCCAGCAGCTCCGCCCGGGGTTCTGAAGCTTTCTTT. The full variable domain, its missing parts supplied by reference TRBV7-9 and TRBJ1-1, is DTGVSQNPRHKITKRGQNVTFRCDPISEHNRLYWYRQTLGQGPEFLTYFQNEAQLEKSRLLSDRFSAERPKGSFSTLEIQRTEQGDSAMYLCASSSARGSEAFFGQGTRLTVV.

The chain couples TRBV7-6 to TRBJ2-3, with TRBD2 matching 7 bases. The CDR3 covers 16 residues. Per germline, CDR1 SGHVS and CDR2 FNYEAQ. V dropped 0 bases and J dropped 2; count of bases not matched to a gene: 5. CDR3 coding DNA: TGTGCCAGCAGCTTAGCCCAGCGGGGCCCCACAGATACGCAGTATTTT. Translated, it gives CASSLAQRGPTDTQYF.

The chain joins TRBV28 to TRBJ1-1, with D possibly TRBD1 on 5 matching bases. CDR3 size: 12 residues. The germline V gene encodes CDR1 MDHEN and CDR2 SYDVKM. V was clipped by 8 bases and J by 4 bases, with 11 bases between them. The CDR3 reads CASRAGFTEAFF. For the CDR3, the DNA is TGTGCCAGCCGGGCAGGGTTCACTGAAGCTTTCTTT.

The CDR3 DNA sequence: TGTGCCAGCAGCTTGATCCGGGAACATGGCTACACCTTC. Translation: CASSLIREHGYTF. The gene calls are TRBV7-9 and TRBJ1-2; D is undetermined. Between the trimmed V and J ends, which lost 3 bases and 6 bases, there was a span of 11 bases. There are 13 residues in the CDR3. CDR1 SEHNR and CDR2 FQNEAQ come from the germline V gene (reference sequence).

The V call is TRBV10-2, the J call TRBJ1-4, with D maybe TRBD1 (6 bases). This CDR3 has 18 residues. V was cut by 2 bases and J by 5 bases, with 21 bases left in between. Per the germline V gene, CDR1 is WSHSY and CDR2 is SAAADI. The CDR3 reads CASSEPSPGPGANEKLFF. The CDR3 DNA reads as TGCGCCAGCAGTGAGCCGTCTCCGGGACCAGGGGCCAATGAAAAACTGTTTTTT.

This clone was found once. The chain employs TRBV10-3 and TRBJ2-5; TRBD2 might be the D (5 bases). V lost 2 bases and J 5 bases, leaving 21 bases between the germline ends. Germline-derived CDR1 and CDR2 are ENHRY and SYGVKD. The CDR3 covers 17 residues. The CDR3 here is CAISESRTSSEVETQYF. The CDR3 region has the DNA TGTGCCATCAGTGAGAGTCGAACGAGCTCGGAGGTGGAGACCCAGTACTTC.

The J gene is TRBJ2-1, the V gene TRBV28, with D unclear. The CDR3 covers 15 residues. V gave up 6 bases and J gave up 4 bases, with 16 bases separating them. Germline CDR1 MDHEN, CDR2 SYDVKM. The CDR3 loop is CASSPSSGYYNEQFF. The DNA of the CDR3 is TGTGCCAGCAGCCCCAGTTCCGGTTATTACAATGAGCAGTTCTTC.

This clone was detected a few times. The rearrangement links TRBV10-3 to TRBJ2-3, with D maybe TRBD2 (6 bases). Trimming stripped 3 bases from V and 4 bases from J, with 14 bases between. CDR3 length: 15 amino acids. CDR1 and CDR2 (germline): ENHRY, SYGVKD. The CDR3 sequence is CAISDPAGIADTQYF. For the CDR3, the DNA is TGTGCCATCAGTGACCCAGCGGGCATCGCAGATACGCAGTATTTT.

This clone showed up just once. The chain joins TRBV7-9 to TRBJ2-7; 7 nucleotides match TRBD2. CDR3 size: 17 residues. The germline V gene encodes CDR1 SEHNR and CDR2 FQNEAQ (reference sequence). V lost 5 bases and J lost 5; bases outside the gene matches: 18. CDR3 DNA: TGTGCCAGCAGCCCGCGTTTGGCCCCCCGGGGGGACGACGAGCAGTACTTC. Its translation is CASSPRLAPRGDDEQYF.

V is TRBV2 and J is TRBJ1-5; TRBD1 is a possible D gene (6 bases). This CDR3 spans 19 amino acids. Germline lookup yields CDR1 SNHLY and CDR2 FYNNEI. V lost 7 bases, J lost 2 bases, and 27 bases lay in between. The CDR3 DNA reads as TGTGCCAGCAAAGGGACTTGGGGGGCGCAGCTAAAGGGCAATCAGCCCCAGCATTTT. It specifies CASKGTWGAQLKGNQPQHF.

The J gene is TRBJ2-3, the V gene TRBV7-9, with 7 bases identical to TRBD1. Germline-derived CDR1 and CDR2 are SEHNR and FQNEAQ (reference sequence). The CDR3 extends over 17 amino acids. The V segment lost 0 bases and the J segment 2 bases; nucleotides outside the gene matches: 8. CDR3 residues: CASSLAQTGANTDTQYF. In DNA, the CDR3 is TGTGCCAGCAGCTTAGCACAAACAGGGGCGAACACAGATACGCAGTATTTT. The whole variable domain, remainder taken from reference TRBV7-9 and TRBJ2-3, is DTGVSQNPRHKITKRGQNVTFRCDPISEHNRLYWYRQTLGQGPEFLTYFQNEAQLEKSRLLSDRFSAERPKGSFSTLEIQRTEQGDSAMYLCASSLAQTGANTDTQYFGPGTRLTVL.

The chain carries TRBV5-6 and TRBJ2-7; TRBD1 matches at 7 bases. The CDR3 contains 12 residues. J was trimmed by 4 bases and V by 2 bases; bases with no gene match: 0. Per germline, CDR1 SGHDT and CDR2 YYEEEE. The CDR3 sequence is CASSLQGYEQYF. The DNA of the CDR3 is TGTGCCAGCAGCTTACAGGGGTACGAGCAGTACTTC.

This chain links TRBV7-2 with TRBJ1-1, with D maybe TRBD1 (5 bases). Trimming left V 0 bases short and J 0 bases short, with 11 bases between. Germline V gene sequence: CDR1 SGHTA, CDR2 FQGNSA. The CDR3 runs 16 residues. The CDR3 nucleotides are TGTGCCAGCAGCTTAGCGGGGGGACGGATGAACACTGAAGCTTTCTTT. This codes for CASSLAGGRMNTEAFF. Full variable domain (outside the CDR3, taken from reference TRBV7-2 and TRBJ1-1): GAGVSQSPSNKVTEKGKDVELRCDPISGHTALYWYRQSLGQGLEFLIYFQGNSAPDKSGLPSDRFSAERTGGSVSTLTIQRTQQEDSAVYLCASSLAGGRMNTEAFFGQGTRLTVV.